Given below is one T cell receptor beta chain in context. Its antigen remains unidentified. No base qualities exist here, and no much larger clone lies one base off it. This entry comes from a study of cytotoxic CD8 clonotypes in ibrutinib-treated CLL (dated by TCRdb to 2020 to 2022). With regard to the full study: The cohort was composed of some twelve relapsed/refractory and roughly 15 treatment-naive patients; IGHV unmutated status was identified in approximately 17 patients. Cryopreserved peripheral blood mononuclear cells were collected before treatment, at response, and at either disease progression or sustained remission. Every remission and progressive disease sample was obtained while ibrutinib was still being received by the patients. Responses were partial in about 25 patients and complete in 2; after median around 68 months follow-up, some 15 stayed in remission and roughly twelve progressed. An average of roughly 250,000 productive templates and about 100,000 productive rearrangements was obtained per sample. Of the approximately 90 participants in the trial, roughly 25 had longitudinal samples available. Response samples were obtained after a median of about 13 months of treatment, with a range of roughly 6 to 40 months.

The CDR3 starts with the cysteine, ends with the phenylalanine, and has 13 residues. The read is trimmed to its CDR3 DNA, 39 bases read in frame from base 1. Sequences MNHEY (CDR1) and SMNVEV (CDR2) are obtained from the germline V gene (reference sequence). The germline ends are 10 bases apart after V is trimmed by 4 bases and J by 4 bases. Broad study findings and their caveats: At baseline, clonality was higher than in age-matched healthy donors and showed a strong correlation with circulating CD8+ T-cell counts. Clonality rose at ibrutinib response, remained stable during sustained remission, and dropped back toward baseline at progression. Public clonotypes were rare and either contracted or stayed stable during treatment, and the rise in clonality at ibrutinib response reflected the expansion of private clonotypes. Sustained-remission and progressing patients did not have matched sampling times, and lymph node repertoires were not examined.

On a MiSeq, deep resolution sequencing aimed for a depth between 1 in 1 million and 1 in 200,000 T cells, with each clonotype covered approximately 9.2x on average. The immunoSEQ hsTCRB Kit was used to generate the TCR beta libraries. Under the source paper's analysis protocol: ImmunoSEQ Data Assistant and ImmunoSEQ Analyzer were used for data analysis, and V, D and J genes were assigned according to IMGT definitions. Clonality, which ranges from 0 to 1, was calculated as one minus the normalized Shannon entropy of productive rearrangement frequencies. Public clonotype analysis was restricted to overrepresented clonotypes comprising at least 0.05% of each patient's repertoire. Repertoires from roughly 13 age-matched healthy donors in immuneACCESS were used as clonality controls. TCRdb took this table from immuneACCESS and kept in-frame rearrangements with V and J called. Such tables lack part of the clones; where checked against another copy, unresolved V genes explain under half of the gap, and the rest is unexplained. The V and J calls and clone size are taken from that table; D and trimming were inferred from the DNA. This sample gives tens of thousands of clones in total; 50% to 60% of them show up just once. Jointly, the top ten make up roughly a quarter of the sample.

The meaning of the sample's time point label: progressive disease on ibrutinib. For TCR beta library preparation, approximately 2 micrograms of genomic DNA were isolated from cryopreserved PBMCs. Longitudinal blood samples from CLL patients receiving ibrutinib monotherapy were subjected to high-throughput TCR beta sequencing. The patients took part in an open-label, single-center phase 2 trial of ibrutinib monotherapy. The rearranged segments are TRBV27 and TRBJ2-5, with TRBD1 as a weak D call on 6 bases. This clonotype originated in a human donor with chronic lymphocytic leukemia. The specimen was PBMCs, collected at disease progression, from a patient treated with ibrutinib. The DNA sequence follows: TGTGCCAGCAGTTCCTGGGGGCGAGAGACCCAGTACTTC. Translation gives CASSSWGRETQYF.